The following is a TCR beta chain sequence with its context. Its antigen is currently unknown. From blood CD8+ and CD4+ T cells, TCR beta sequences were generated. Treatment-naive patients with stable or active relapsing-remitting disease were the multiple sclerosis controls. About 0.5 to 1 ug RNA was reverse transcribed with random hexamers. An immunoSEQ multiplex PCR amplified TCR beta CDR3 over 54 Vbeta and 13 Jbeta. Using its own MiXCR run on the immunoSEQ multiplex PCR reads, TCRdb lists one record per CDR3 protein. The sample holds 250,000 to 300,000 distinct CDR3 sequences, approximately 81% seen once. The sample comes from a study of CD8 T cells in Susac syndrome. Study-level findings and limits: In its TCR sequencing and HLA analysis, the study acknowledged that the number of individuals was relatively small.

Trimming cost V 10 bases and J 8 bases, with 14 bases left between them. The CDR3 covers 11 residues. Germline lookup yields CDR1 MNHEY and CDR2 SMNVEV (reference sequence). The sequenced material came from CD8+ T cells from PBMCs. V usage is TRBV27 and J usage is TRBJ1-1; D perhaps matches TRBD1 (5 bases). The source of this sequence is a human donor with multiple sclerosis. For the CDR3, the DNA is TGTGCCACCATTTCCGGGGCCGAAGCTTTCTTT. Amino acids: CATISGAEAFF.